In this sample, the clone carrying this TCR beta chain turned up a few times. No antigen is known for it. The data derive from a study of T cell repertoires in cytomegalovirus infection. This CDR3 has 13 residues. Trimming took off 1 base at V and 5 bases at J, with 5 bases between the two ends. The germline V gene has CDR1 LGHDT and CDR2 YNNKEL (reference sequence). In TCRdb, the reads were re-called with MiXCR into one record per CDR3 protein. The data contain around 25,000 distinct CDR3 sequences, approximately 22% of them seen just once; the ten biggest clones take up approximately 91%. The input for sequencing was CD8+ T cells from cultured PBMCs, taken from culture after CMV antigen stimulation. This clonotype originated in a human donor in good health (CMV status not recorded). Some clones in this sample may be carry-over from other donors' samples. The V call is TRBV3-1, the J call TRBJ2-2; D is undetermined. The CDR3 sequence is CASSQGTTGELFF. CDR3 DNA sequence: TGTGCCAGCAGCCAAGGGACGACCGGGGAGCTGTTTTTT.